This T cell receptor beta chain was captured in a study of cytomegalovirus exposure and HLA in healthy donors. Vbeta (60) and Jbeta (13) primers were used in the PCR. Clones were read by immunoSEQ multiplex PCR, and TCRdb kept only the in-frame ones, dropping some. The sample includes about 160,000 clones, around 80% of them seen just once. As to this clone: Its antigen remains unidentified.

Study-wide results and limits: Most sequenced TCRs were rare (though some public TCRs occurred in many donors). Later on, a genetic analysis was performed. It linked a missense variant in DCLRE1C with V- and J-gene trimming of TCR beta. One cluster of highly shared sequence variants probably arose as a sequencing artifact. Productive status was seen about 87% or about 30% of the time for most TCR beta V segments in an earlier analysis.

V lost 4 bases and J lost 5; bases outside the gene matches: 4. Germline CDR1 and CDR2: SGHRS and YFSETQ. The CDR3 consists of 14 residues. Sequenced material: PBMCs. The gene calls are TRBV5-1 and TRBJ2-1; TRBD1 matches at 9 bases. This TCR was recovered from a middle-aged woman in good health and CMV-seronegative. CDR3 region: CASSTGQGNNEQFF. CDR3 DNA sequence: TGCGCCAGCAGCACCGGACAGGGGAACAATGAGCAGTTCTTC.